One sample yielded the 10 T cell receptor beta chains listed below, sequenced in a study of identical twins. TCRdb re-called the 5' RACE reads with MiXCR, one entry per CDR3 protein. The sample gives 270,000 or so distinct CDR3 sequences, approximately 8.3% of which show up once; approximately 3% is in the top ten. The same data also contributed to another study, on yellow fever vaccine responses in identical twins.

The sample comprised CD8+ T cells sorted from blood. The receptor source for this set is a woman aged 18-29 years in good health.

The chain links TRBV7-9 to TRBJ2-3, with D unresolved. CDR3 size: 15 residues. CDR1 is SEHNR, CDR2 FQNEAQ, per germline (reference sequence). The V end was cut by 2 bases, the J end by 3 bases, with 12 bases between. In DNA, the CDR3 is TGTGCCAGCAGCTTATATCCTATCGGAACAGATACGCAGTATTTT. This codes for CASSLYPIGTDTQYF.

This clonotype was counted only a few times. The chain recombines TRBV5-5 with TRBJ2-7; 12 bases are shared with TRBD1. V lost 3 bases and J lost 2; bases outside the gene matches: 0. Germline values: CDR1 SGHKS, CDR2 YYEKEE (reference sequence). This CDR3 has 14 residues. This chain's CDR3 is CASSWDRGPYEQYF. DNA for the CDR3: TGTGCCAGCAGCTGGGACAGGGGGCCCTACGAGCAGTACTTC.

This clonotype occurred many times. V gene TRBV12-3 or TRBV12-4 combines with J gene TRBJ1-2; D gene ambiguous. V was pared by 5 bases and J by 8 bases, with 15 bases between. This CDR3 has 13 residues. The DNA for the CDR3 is TGTGCCAGCAGTCCCGGCTTATTGGGGGGCTACACCTTC. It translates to CASSPGLLGGYTF.

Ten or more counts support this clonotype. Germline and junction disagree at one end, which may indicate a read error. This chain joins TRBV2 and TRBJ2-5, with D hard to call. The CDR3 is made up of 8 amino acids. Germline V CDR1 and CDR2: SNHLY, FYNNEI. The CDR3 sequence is CASSEENF. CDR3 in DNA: TGTGCCAGCAGTGAGGAGAACTTC.

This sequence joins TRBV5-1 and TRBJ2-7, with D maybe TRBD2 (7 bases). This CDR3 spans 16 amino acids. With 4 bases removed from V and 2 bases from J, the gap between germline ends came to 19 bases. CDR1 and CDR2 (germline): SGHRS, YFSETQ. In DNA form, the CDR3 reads TGCGCCAGCAGCCTCGAGGGGGGGGGCTTGACCTACGAGCAGTACTTC. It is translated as CASSLEGGGLTYEQYF.

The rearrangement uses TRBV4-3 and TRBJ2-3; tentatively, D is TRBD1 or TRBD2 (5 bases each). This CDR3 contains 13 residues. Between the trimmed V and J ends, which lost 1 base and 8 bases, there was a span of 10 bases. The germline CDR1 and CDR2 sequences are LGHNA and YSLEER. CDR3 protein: CASSQARGGTQYF. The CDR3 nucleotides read TGCGCCAGCAGCCAAGCGAGGGGCGGTACGCAGTATTTT.

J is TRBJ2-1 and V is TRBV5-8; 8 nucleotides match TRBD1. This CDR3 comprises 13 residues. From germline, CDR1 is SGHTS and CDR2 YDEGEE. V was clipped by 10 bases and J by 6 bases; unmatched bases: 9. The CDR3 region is CAAGQGAGNEQFF. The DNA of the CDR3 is TGTGCCGCCGGGCAGGGGGCAGGCAATGAGCAGTTCTTC.

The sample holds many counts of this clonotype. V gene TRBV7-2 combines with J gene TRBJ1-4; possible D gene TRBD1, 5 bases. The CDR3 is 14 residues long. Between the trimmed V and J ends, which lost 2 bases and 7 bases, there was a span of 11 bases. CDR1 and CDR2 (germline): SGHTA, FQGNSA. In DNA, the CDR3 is TGTGCCAGCAGCTTACTCGACGGGGGTGAAAAACTGTTTTTT. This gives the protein CASSLLDGGEKLFF.

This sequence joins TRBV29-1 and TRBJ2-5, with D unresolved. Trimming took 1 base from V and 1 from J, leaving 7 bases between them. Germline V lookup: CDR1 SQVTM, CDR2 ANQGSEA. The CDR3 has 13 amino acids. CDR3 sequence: CSVEGHFQETQYF. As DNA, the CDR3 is TGCAGCGTTGAAGGCCATTTCCAAGAGACCCAGTACTTC.

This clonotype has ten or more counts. This chain's CDR3 is CASSLVSSGYNEQFF. In DNA, the CDR3 is TGTGCCAGCAGCTTAGTTTCTAGCGGTTACAATGAGCAGTTCTTC. The chain employs TRBV7-2 and TRBJ2-1, with TRBD2 matching over 7 bases. J was trimmed by 4 bases and V by 1 base; bases with no gene match: 4. This CDR3 region has 15 residues. CDR1 and CDR2 (germline): SGHTA, FQGNSA.